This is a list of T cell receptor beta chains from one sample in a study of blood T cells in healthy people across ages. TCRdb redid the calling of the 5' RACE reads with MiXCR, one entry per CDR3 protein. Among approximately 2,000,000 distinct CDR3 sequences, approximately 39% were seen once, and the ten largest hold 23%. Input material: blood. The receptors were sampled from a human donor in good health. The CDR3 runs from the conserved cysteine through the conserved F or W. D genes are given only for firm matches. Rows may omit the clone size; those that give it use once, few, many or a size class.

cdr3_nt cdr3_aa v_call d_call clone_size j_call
TGTGCCAGCAGTTACTCAGGTCCCCCGGGCGATGAGCAGTTCTTC CASSYSGPPGDEQFF TRBV6-5 NA NA TRBJ2-1
TGTGCCAGCAGCTTGGCAGGGACTGCAGCTAACTATGGCTACACCTTC CASSLAGTAANYGYTF TRBV5-5 NA NA TRBJ1-2
TGCAGTGCAGTTGTCGAACCTTCCTACGAGCAGTACTTC CSAVVEPSYEQYF TRBV20-1 NA NA TRBJ2-7
TGTGCCAGCAGCGTCAACGCCAAAAACATTCAGTACTTC CASSVNAKNIQYF TRBV9 NA few TRBJ2-4
TGTGCCAGCAGAAGGGACAATTTTTACGAGCAGTACTTC CASRRDNFYEQYF TRBV6-2/TRBV6-3 NA many TRBJ2-7
TGCAGTGCTGCTAGCGGGGGGGCTACCGGGGAGCTGTTTTTT CSAASGGATGELFF TRBV20-1 TRBD2 NA TRBJ2-2
TGTGCCAGCAGTTACTTCAGTATTGGGGATGACACCGGGGAGCTGTTTTTT CASSYFSIGDDTGELFF TRBV6-5 NA few TRBJ2-2
TGTGCCAGCAGCCAAGGGGAGGTAGCGGCCACAGATACGCAGTATTTT CASSQGEVAATDTQYF TRBV4-2 NA few TRBJ2-3
TGTGCCAGCAGCTTAGCCTCCGGACAGTCAAAAGCTTTCTTT CASSLASGQSKAFF TRBV7-2 NA few TRBJ1-1
TGTGCCAGCAGCCCCAGCAGGACAGCGCTATATGGCTACACCTTC CASSPSRTALYGYTF TRBV13 NA few TRBJ1-2
TGCAGCGTGCGACAGGGATTGGGAGAGACTCAGTACTTC CSVRQGLGETQYF TRBV29-1 TRBD1 many TRBJ2-5
TGTGCCAGCAGCCGGCTTAGTGGCGGGGCGGGGACCCAAGAGACCCAGTACTTC CASSRLSGGAGTQETQYF TRBV27 NA NA TRBJ2-5
TGCAGTGCCGCTGTAAAGGGCAATGAGCAGTTCTTC CSAAVKGNEQFF TRBV20-1 NA NA TRBJ2-1
TGTGCCAGCAGCCAAGCAACCGGACTAGCGGGGGTCTACGAGCAGTACTTC CASSQATGLAGVYEQYF TRBV3-1 TRBD2 NA TRBJ2-7
TGCGCCAGCAGCCAAGTAGGCGGATGGGACACCGGGGAGCTGTTTTTT CASSQVGGWDTGELFF TRBV4-3 NA NA TRBJ2-2
TGTGCCAGCAACGGCAGGATATCCTACGAGCAGTACTTC CASNGRISYEQYF TRBV2 NA few TRBJ2-7
TGTGCCAGCAGCTCCGGGGACGATGAGCAGTTCTTC CASSSGDDEQFF TRBV7-8 NA few TRBJ2-1
TGCAGCCCTTCCCAAGAGACCCAGTACTTC CSPSQETQYF TRBV20-1 NA NA TRBJ2-5
TGTGCCAGCAGCTTAGCGATATGGGGAAAAGAGACCCAGTACTTC CASSLAIWGKETQYF TRBV7-9 NA NA TRBJ2-5
TGTGCCAGCAGTGAAGCCAGGGTTAACACTGAAGCTTTCTTT CASSEARVNTEAFF TRBV6-1 NA NA TRBJ1-1
TGTGCCACCAGCCTGCTATGGGGGTTGGCCTACAATGAGCAGTTCTTC CATSLLWGLAYNEQFF TRBV15 NA NA TRBJ2-1
TGCGCCAGCAGCCAGACTAGCGGGGGTTTCACAGATACGCAGTATTTT CASSQTSGGFTDTQYF TRBV4-1 TRBD2 NA TRBJ2-3
TGCGCCAGCAGCTTGGCAGGCCTGGGTACTGAAGCTTTCTTT CASSLAGLGTEAFF TRBV7-2 NA NA TRBJ1-1
TGTACCAGCAGCCAACCGTACCAAGAGACCCAGTACTTC CTSSQPYQETQYF TRBV4-2 NA NA TRBJ2-5
TGTGCCAGCAGTTTAGACCTAACCACAGGGTTTAGCAATCAGCCCCAGCATTTT CASSLDLTTGFSNQPQHF TRBV12-3/TRBV12-4 NA NA TRBJ1-5
TGCAGTGCTAGACTTAATGAGCAGTTCTTC CSARLNEQFF TRBV20-1 NA once TRBJ2-1
TGCGCCAGCAGCCCCTTAGCGGGAGGCTCTGGGGCCAACGTCCTGACTTTC CASSPLAGGSGANVLTF TRBV5-1 TRBD2 NA TRBJ2-6
TGCAGCGTTAAGCGGGAAAGCACAGATACGCAGTATTTT CSVKRESTDTQYF TRBV20-1 TRBD2 NA TRBJ2-3
TGTGCCAGCAGCGTAGCTGGCACCACCTATGGCTACACCTTC CASSVAGTTYGYTF TRBV9 NA few TRBJ1-2
TGCGCCAGCAGCCAAGAGTACAGGGGAAGGGGCTACACCTTC CASSQEYRGRGYTF TRBV4-1 TRBD1 NA TRBJ1-2
TGTGCCAGCACGCCCGAGGACAGGCCCCTCTATGGCTACACCTTC CASTPEDRPLYGYTF TRBV28 TRBD1 many TRBJ1-2
TGTGCCAGCAGCTTAGGCATTGGGACAGGGTACGAGACCCAGTACTTC CASSLGIGTGYETQYF TRBV11-2 TRBD1 NA TRBJ2-5
TGTGCCAGCGCCTTAGACCGAACTCATAGCAATCAGCCCCAGCATTTT CASALDRTHSNQPQHF TRBV7-2 NA NA TRBJ1-5
TGCGCCAGCAGTCTCGCCAGTCAGGGGAACACTGAAGCTTTCTTT CASSLASQGNTEAFF TRBV4-3 NA NA TRBJ1-1
TGTGCCAGCAGCGAGAGGACTAGCCCCTACGAGCAGTACTTC CASSERTSPYEQYF TRBV9 TRBD2 few TRBJ2-7
TGTGCCAGCAGTTACCGACAGGGGCCCTACAACGAACAGTTCTTC CASSYRQGPYNEQFF TRBV6-2/TRBV6-3 TRBD1 few TRBJ2-1
TGTGCCAGTGAGACTGAATCCGAGAATAACTATGGCTACACCTTC CASETESENNYGYTF TRBV6-2/TRBV6-3 NA NA TRBJ1-2
TGTGCCAGTAGTAGAACGGCGTCGGGATACGAGCAGTACTTC CASSRTASGYEQYF TRBV19 NA NA TRBJ2-7
TGTGCCAGCAGCTTAGATCCCCAGGGCTACGAGCAGTACTTC CASSLDPQGYEQYF TRBV11-2 NA NA TRBJ2-7
TGCGCCAGCAGCTTGGTTATAGGGGACGTAAACGAGCAGTACTTC CASSLVIGDVNEQYF TRBV5-1 NA NA TRBJ2-7
TGTGCCAGCAGTTTAGGAAAAATTAATGAAAAACTGTTTTTT CASSLGKINEKLFF TRBV12-3/TRBV12-4 NA NA TRBJ1-4
TGTGCCAGCAGCTTAGGGCGGGCGGACTCCTACGAGCAGTACTTC CASSLGRADSYEQYF TRBV7-2 NA NA TRBJ2-7
TGTGCCAGCAGCCAAGAGATCCCAGGAATGATGAACACTGAAGCTTTCTTT CASSQEIPGMMNTEAFF TRBV4-2 NA NA TRBJ1-1
TGTGCCAGCAGCGACCCGGGACAGAGGAACTATGGCTACACCTTC CASSDPGQRNYGYTF TRBV7-9 TRBD1 NA TRBJ1-2
TGCAGTGCTACGGACTACACAGATACGCAGTATTTT CSATDYTDTQYF TRBV20-1 NA NA TRBJ2-3
TGTGCCAGCAGTTACGCGGGCAGCGATAATTCACCCCTCCACTTT CASSYAGSDNSPLHF TRBV6-2/TRBV6-3 NA once TRBJ1-6